The rows below give T cell receptor beta chains drawn from one sample of a study of CXCR3-negative and CXCR3-positive naive CD8 T cells. TCRdb re-called the 5' RACE reads and catalogs CDR3 proteins one per entry, DNA excluded. Recorded for this sample: more than 65,000 distinct CDR3 sequences. The specimen sequenced was naive CXCR3- CD8+ T cells from blood. These receptors all come from a human donor in good health. Some clones in this sample may be carry-over from other donors' samples. CDR3s include the opening cysteine and the closing phenylalanine or tryptophan.

V gene,J gene,CDR3 protein
TRBV6-2/TRBV6-3,TRBJ2-1,CASSYEVHEQFF
TRBV2,TRBJ2-2,CASSEVAGGPGTGELFF
TRBV4-2,TRBJ2-7,CASSRDSYEQYF
TRBV29-1,TRBJ1-2,CSVENRDRHYGYTF
TRBV11-2,TRBJ2-4,CASSPTGLAGEVAKNIQYF
TRBV12-3/TRBV12-4,TRBJ2-1,CASKAGLAGAYNEQFF
TRBV20-1,TRBJ2-7,CSASDSYEQYF
TRBV12-3/TRBV12-4,TRBJ1-1,CASSPDIGGWTEAFF
TRBV12-3/TRBV12-4,TRBJ2-3,CATSNGALDTQYF
TRBV6-5,TRBJ1-1,CASRGTGTGVFAGTEAFF
TRBV7-9,TRBJ2-3,CASSLEQGPDTQYF
TRBV20-1,TRBJ2-7,CSASVGSGYEQYF
TRBV28,TRBJ2-1,CASSFQRGSSYNEQFF
TRBV19,TRBJ1-1,CASSPGTGWGAEAFF
TRBV7-9,TRBJ2-1,CASSSTPSYNEQFF
TRBV27,TRBJ2-7,CASRPASGDPYEQYF
TRBV27,TRBJ2-2,CASSLNGRGFTGELFF
TRBV28,TRBJ1-2,CASSFPWGGYTF
TRBV23-1,TRBJ2-1,CASSQSLDSRLAGYNEQFF